Following are 24 T cell receptor beta chains from one sample sequenced in a study of T cell repertoires in cytomegalovirus infection. The antigens these receptors bind are not known. Using its own MiXCR run on the reads, TCRdb lists one record per CDR3 protein. The sample contains around 750,000 distinct CDR3 sequences, around a third of which appear only once. The specimen comprised cultured CD8+ T cells from PBMCs, sampled from culture after CMV antigen stimulation. Every receptor here comes from a human donor in good health (CMV status not recorded). Some clones in this sample may be carry-over from other donors' samples.

The chain employs TRBV2 and TRBJ1-1, with D possibly matching TRBD1 (6 bases). V lost 7 bases to trimming and J lost 3 bases, with 30 bases between them. This CDR3 is 19 amino acids long. The V gene's germline CDR1 is SNHLY and CDR2 FYNNEI. The DNA of the CDR3 is TGTGCCAGCATCGACAGACCAACGTCAGGGGCTATGCGGGACACTGAAGCTTTCTTT. This sequence encodes CASIDRPTSGAMRDTEAFF.

In its sample, this clonotype was seen a few times. V and J are TRBV20-1 and TRBJ2-3; 12 bases are shared with TRBD2. Trimming cost V 6 bases and J 4 bases; bases outside gene matches: 5. This CDR3 comprises 14 residues. Looked up from germline, CDR1 is DFQATT and CDR2 is SNEGSKA (reference sequence). The CDR3 DNA reads TGCAGTGCACGACTAGCGGGGGACGCAGATACGCAGTATTTT. Translating it yields CSARLAGDADTQYF.

This clonotype has just a few counts. V gene TRBV12-3 or TRBV12-4 combines with J gene TRBJ2-2; unclear D gene. There are 14 residues in the CDR3. V was pared by 1 base and J by 6 bases, with 9 bases between. In nucleotides, the CDR3 is TGTGCCAGCAGTTTAGAGGTTTTCGCCGGGGAGCTGTTTTTT. Residues: CASSLEVFAGELFF.

This clonotype was observed a few times. The J gene is TRBJ2-2, the V gene TRBV6-1; a possible D gene is TRBD1 (5 bases). The CDR3 length is 13 residues. V was trimmed by 6 bases and J by 4 bases, leaving 9 bases between them. Germline CDR1 MNHNS, CDR2 SASEGT. The CDR3 spells CASRAGPTGELFF. The CDR3 DNA reads as TGTGCCAGCAGGGCAGGGCCCACCGGGGAGCTGTTTTTT.

V gene TRBV7-6 combines with J gene TRBJ1-4, with 7 nucleotides matching TRBD1. Per germline, CDR1 SGHVS and CDR2 FNYEAQ. The CDR3 extends over 15 amino acids. With 1 base clipped from V and 5 bases from J, the junction kept 4 bases outside the gene matches. The CDR3 bases are TGTGCCAGCAGCTTAGGAGGGGGCATAAATGAAAAACTGTTTTTT. This gives the protein CASSLGGGINEKLFF.

This clonotype was seen only a few times. This chain uses TRBV6-5 with TRBJ2-5; weak D call: TRBD2 (5 bases). This CDR3 spans 15 amino acids. Looked up from germline, CDR1 is MNHEY and CDR2 is SVGAGI. Trimming shortened V by 0 bases and J by 3 bases, and 11 bases separated the two germline ends. In nucleotides, the CDR3 is TGTGCCAGCAGTTACTCATCCGGGGTGGAAGAGACCCAGTACTTC. Translated, it gives CASSYSSGVEETQYF.

This clonotype was recorded many times. The V and J genes are TRBV7-2 and TRBJ1-5; D not certain. Trimming shortened V by 5 bases and J by 7 bases, and 24 bases separated the two germline ends. Looked up from germline, CDR1 is SGHTA and CDR2 is FQGNSA. The CDR3 has 17 residues. In DNA, the CDR3 is TGTGCCAGCAGCCTAAGGAAGGGAACTTACTTTTTACAGCCCCAGCATTTT. This translates into CASSLRKGTYFLQPQHF.

This clonotype was observed once. The V and J genes are TRBV15 and TRBJ2-2; D tentatively reads TRBD1 or TRBD2 (6 bases each). The V and J ends lost 6 bases and 0 bases respectively, with 14 bases between them. The CDR3 length is 16 residues. Per the germline V gene, CDR1 is LNHNV and CDR2 is YYDKDF (reference sequence). CDR3 sequence (DNA): TGTGCCACCAGTGGGGACGGGGGCGCGAACACCGGGGAGCTGTTTTTT. This codes for CATSGDGGANTGELFF.

The count of this clonotype is one. One end of the junction does not line up with germline, which may come from a read error. For the CDR3, the DNA is TGTGCGAGCACCGGGGGACTAGCTGTGCAAGAGACCCAGTACTTC. Translated: CASTGGLAVQETQYF. The chain links TRBV12-3 or TRBV12-4 to TRBJ2-5; the match to TRBD2 covers 9 bases. The CDR3 covers 15 residues.

This chain uses TRBV4-1 with TRBJ2-1; TRBD1 matches at 9 bases. From germline, CDR1 is MGHRA and CDR2 YSYEKL. The length of the CDR3 is 15 residues. Trimming removed 4 bases from V and 8 bases from J; junction bases left unmatched: 9. CDR3 in DNA: TGCGCCAGCAGCCCCCCGGGACAGGGTATCGATGAGCAGTTCTTC. Its translation is CASSPPGQGIDEQFF.

The V call is TRBV24-1, the J call TRBJ2-1; D remains unclear. The CDR3 sequence is 17 residues long. V was clipped by 5 bases and J by 0 bases, with 16 bases between them. The germline V gene has CDR1 KGHDR and CDR2 SFDVKD. The DNA for the CDR3 is TGTGCCACCAGTGGCGGCAGCCTGTCAAGCTCCTACAATGAGCAGTTCTTC. It yields the protein CATSGGSLSSSYNEQFF.

This clonotype was observed a handful of times. The genes are TRBV24-1 and TRBJ1-5; perhaps TRBD1 as D (6 bases). The CDR3 totals 14 residues. Germline CDR1 is KGHDR and CDR2 is SFDVKD. V was cut by 2 bases and J by 13 bases, with 17 bases left in between. In nucleotides, the CDR3 is TGTGCCACCAGTGATTCCCTAGGGGGGCAGACACAGCATTTT. It encodes CATSDSLGGQTQHF.

The rearrangement links TRBV6-4 to TRBJ1-1; perhaps TRBD1 as D (5 bases). The CDR3 is made up of 14 amino acids. CDR1 is MRHNA and CDR2 is SNTAGT in the germline V gene. V dropped 3 bases and J dropped 4 bases, with 12 bases sitting between them. Here the CDR3 DNA reads TGTGCCAGCAGTGAAGTCGGCAGGGTCACTGAAGCTTTCTTT. Translating gives CASSEVGRVTEAFF.

This chain connects TRBV7-6 to TRBJ2-1, with TRBD2 identical over 11 bases. The CDR3 runs to 18 residues. V dropped 4 bases and J dropped 6; count of bases not matched to a gene: 14. Germline V gene sequence: CDR1 SGHVS, CDR2 FNYEAQ. DNA of the CDR3: TGTGCCAGCAGCTCGAGGGCTAGCGGGGGGCTGCAGGGCAATGAGCAGTTCTTC. Amino acid sequence: CASSSRASGGLQGNEQFF.

This clonotype was recorded a few times. The chain uses TRBV6-5 and TRBJ2-2, with unresolved D. V shed 6 bases and J shed 5 bases, with 16 bases lying between them. The germline CDR1 and CDR2 sequences are MNHEY and SVGAGI. The CDR3 totals 15 residues. The CDR3 nucleotides are TGTGCCAGCAGCTACGATATTTCTCTAACCGGGGAGCTGTTTTTT. This translates into CASSYDISLTGELFF.

The chain carries TRBV27 and TRBJ1-2, with 7 bases that match TRBD1. J lost 7 bases, V lost 6 bases, and 11 bases had no gene match. The germline V gene encodes CDR1 MNHEY and CDR2 SMNVEV (reference sequence). This CDR3 comprises 14 residues. CDR3 loop: CASRTEGAHFGYTF. CDR3 coding DNA: TGTGCCAGCAGGACGGAGGGGGCCCACTTTGGCTACACCTTC.

In its sample, this clonotype was seen many times. This rearrangement joins TRBV27 to TRBJ2-7, with D possibly matching TRBD2 (6 bases). Trimming took off 5 bases at V and 3 bases at J, with 14 bases between the two ends. The CDR3 sequence is 14 residues long. Germline V lookup: CDR1 MNHEY, CDR2 SMNVEV (reference sequence). Here the CDR3 DNA reads TGTGCCAGCAGTCCCGGGACTGCCAACTACGAGCAGTACGTC. Its protein is CASSPGTANYEQYV.

The chain joins TRBV2 to TRBJ2-5, with 9 bases matching TRBD1. V shed 6 bases and J 5 bases; nucleotides not matched to a gene: 10. From germline, CDR1 is SNHLY and CDR2 FYNNEI. The CDR3 is 15 amino acids. The CDR3 loop reads CASSPSQGARETQYF. The CDR3 DNA follows: TGTGCCAGCAGCCCCTCACAGGGGGCTAGGGAGACCCAGTACTTC.

The chain joins TRBV12-3 or TRBV12-4 to TRBJ2-1; possibly TRBD2 for D (6 bases). The V gene lost 5 bases and the J gene lost 2 bases, with 13 bases spanning the gap. This CDR3 has 15 amino acids. CDR3 region: CASSVRGTTYNEQFF. Written as DNA, the CDR3 is TGTGCCAGCAGTGTCCGGGGGACCACCTACAATGAGCAGTTCTTC.

This rearrangement joins TRBV7-8 to TRBJ2-3; 9 bases agree with TRBD2. The germline gives CDR1 SGHVS, CDR2 FQNEAQ. This CDR3 contains 17 residues. With 1 base clipped from V and 1 base from J, the junction kept 6 bases outside the gene matches. CDR3 loop: CASSLGGGVLGTDTQYF. CDR3 nucleotides: TGTGCCAGCAGCTTAGGCGGGGGGGTCTTGGGCACAGATACGCAGTATTTT.

This chain uses TRBV19 with TRBJ1-6; TRBD1 might be the D (6 bases). This CDR3 is 12 amino acids long. Germline CDR1 reads LNHDA; CDR2 reads SQIVND (reference sequence). Trimming cost V 6 bases and J 9 bases, with 9 bases left between them. Written as DNA, the CDR3 is TGTGCCAGTAGACAGGGAGTTTCACCCCTCCACTTT. This codes for CASRQGVSPLHF.

In its sample, this clonotype was seen once. This chain connects TRBV4-1 to TRBJ1-5; 8 bases agree with TRBD1. Germline V gene sequence: CDR1 MGHRA, CDR2 YSYEKL. CDR3 length: 14 residues. J lost 16 bases, V lost 1 base, and 12 bases had no gene match. The CDR3 nucleotides are TGCGCCAGCAGCCAAGGGACAGGGCCACCAATAACCCATTTT. Its protein is CASSQGTGPPITHF.

The genes are TRBV7-3 and TRBJ1-1; D is uncertain. Trimming stripped 5 bases from V and 3 bases from J, with 13 bases between. Germline values: CDR1 SGHTA, CDR2 FQGTGA. The CDR3 covers 14 residues. The chain's CDR3 is CASSRKEGDTEAFF. As DNA, the CDR3 is TGTGCCAGCAGCCGGAAAGAGGGTGACACTGAAGCTTTCTTT. Full variable domain (remainder filled in from reference TRBV7-3 and TRBJ1-1): GAGVSQTPSNKVTEKGKYVELRCDPISGHTALYWYRQSLGQGPEFLIYFQGTGAADDSGLPNDRFFAVRPEGSVSTLKIQRTERGDSAVYLCASSRKEGDTEAFFGQGTRLTVV.

This chain connects TRBV20-1 to TRBJ2-4, with D tentatively TRBD2 (6 bases). With 1 base removed from V and 2 bases from J, the gap between germline ends came to 9 bases. CDR1 DFQATT and CDR2 SNEGSKA come from the germline V gene (reference sequence). This CDR3 region has 14 residues. CDR3 sequence: CSARGGVSKNIQYF. CDR3 bases: TGCAGTGCTAGAGGGGGGGTTTCCAAAAACATTCAGTACTTC.